The present T cell receptor (beta chain) was sequenced within a study of blood T cell repertoires in COVID-19. From germline, CDR1 is KGHDR and CDR2 SFDVKD. Trimming took 7 bases from V and 5 from J, leaving 14 bases between them. CDR3 length: 14 residues. This clone was counted once. The repertoire was sequenced with immunoSEQ multiplex PCR; TCRdb's copy has only in-frame clones and lacks some. Of 300,000 to 450,000 clones listed, more than 80% are singletons. Sequencing was performed on peripheral blood. The source of this sequence is a woman in her thirties with COVID-19, enrolled during active disease. The chain employs TRBV24-1 and TRBJ1-5; no reliable D call. The DNA for the CDR3 is TGTGCCACCAGCCCTGGGCGCCCCGATCAGCCCCAGCATTTT. The encoded protein is CATSPGRPDQPQHF.